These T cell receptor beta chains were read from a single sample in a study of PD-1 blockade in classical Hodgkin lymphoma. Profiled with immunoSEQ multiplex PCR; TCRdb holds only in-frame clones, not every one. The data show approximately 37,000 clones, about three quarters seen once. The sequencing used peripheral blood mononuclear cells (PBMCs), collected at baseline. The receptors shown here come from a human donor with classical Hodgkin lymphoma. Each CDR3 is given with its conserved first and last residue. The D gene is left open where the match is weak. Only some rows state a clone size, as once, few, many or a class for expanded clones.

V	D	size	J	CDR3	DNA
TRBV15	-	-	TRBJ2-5	CATSGRQETQYF	TGTGCCACCAGCGGGCGTCAAGAGACCCAGTACTTC
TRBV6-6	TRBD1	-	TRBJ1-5	CASSRQGSQPQHF	TGTGCCAGCAGTCGACAGGGAAGCCAGCCCCAGCATTTT
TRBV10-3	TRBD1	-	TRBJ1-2	CAISLTGSELANYGYTF	TGTGCCATCAGCTTGACAGGGTCCGAATTAGCTAACTATGGCTACACCTTC
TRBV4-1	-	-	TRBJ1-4	CASSQVIKSNEKLFF	TGCGCCAGCAGCCAAGTTATTAAATCTAATGAAAAACTGTTTTTT
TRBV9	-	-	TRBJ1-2	CASSVGGLYGYTF	TGTGCCAGCAGCGTCGGGGGACTGTATGGCTACACCTTC
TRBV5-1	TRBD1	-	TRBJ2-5	CASSFTGDGETQYF	TGCGCCAGCAGCTTTACAGGGGACGGAGAGACCCAGTACTTC
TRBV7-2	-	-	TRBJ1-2	CASSSDGAYGYTF	TGTGCCAGCAGCTCTGATGGTGCGTATGGCTACACCTTC
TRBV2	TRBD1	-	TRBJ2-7	CASSEKGAGAYEQYF	TGTGCCAGCAGTGAAAAGGGGGCCGGTGCCTACGAGCAGTACTTC
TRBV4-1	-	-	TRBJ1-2	CASSQDNQGPGYTF	TGCGCCAGCAGCCAAGATAACCAGGGGCCCGGCTACACCTTC
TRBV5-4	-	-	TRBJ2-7	CASSSQGNGAGEQYF	TGTGCCAGCAGCTCCCAGGGTAACGGGGCTGGCGAGCAGTACTTC
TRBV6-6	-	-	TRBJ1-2	CASSWDGYGYTF	TGTGCCAGCAGTTGGGATGGCTATGGCTACACCTTC
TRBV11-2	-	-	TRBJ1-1	CASSRTGVNTEAFF	TGTGCCAGCAGCCGAACAGGTGTGAACACTGAAGCTTTCTTT
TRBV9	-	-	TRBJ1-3	CASSVAWGGTGNTIYF	TGTGCCAGCAGCGTAGCTTGGGGGGGAACTGGAAACACCATATATTTT
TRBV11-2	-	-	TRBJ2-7	CASSLDLGYEQYF	TGTGCCAGCAGCTTAGATCTTGGATACGAGCAGTACTTC
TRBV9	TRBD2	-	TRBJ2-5	CASSAGGVETQYF	TGTGCCAGCAGCGCGGGAGGGGTTGAGACCCAGTACTTC
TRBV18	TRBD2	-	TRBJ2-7	CASSRRGGALEQYF	TGTGCCAGCTCACGGCGCGGGGGAGCTTTGGAGCAGTACTTC
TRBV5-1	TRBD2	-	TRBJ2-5	CASSLTGREETQYF	TGCGCCAGCAGCTTAACGGGGAGGGAGGAGACCCAGTACTTC
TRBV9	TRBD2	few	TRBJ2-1	CASSTQEPGLGYNEQFF	TGTGCCAGCAGCACCCAAGAGCCGGGACTAGGTTACAATGAGCAGTTCTTC
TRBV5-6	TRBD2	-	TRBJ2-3	CASSLGLAGGTDTQYF	TGTGCCAGCAGCTTAGGACTAGCGGGGGGCACAGATACGCAGTATTTT
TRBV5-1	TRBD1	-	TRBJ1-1	CASSFGTGENTEAFF	TGCGCCAGCAGCTTCGGGACAGGGGAGAACACTGAAGCTTTCTTT
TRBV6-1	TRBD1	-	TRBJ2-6	CASSEAWGQALSGANVPTF	TGTGCCAGCAGTGAAGCTTGGGGACAGGCCCTTTCGGGGGCCAACGTCCCGACTTTC
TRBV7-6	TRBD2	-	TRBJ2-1	CASSLVTSGGHEQFF	TGTGCCAGCAGCTTAGTCACCAGCGGGGGGCATGAGCAGTTCTTC
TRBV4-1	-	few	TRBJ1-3	CASSQVRDPGNTIYF	TGCGCCAGCAGCCAAGTGCGGGACCCTGGAAACACCATATATTTT
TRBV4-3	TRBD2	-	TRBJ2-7	CASSQDFGTSGSYEQYF	TGCGCCAGCAGCCAAGATTTTGGGACTAGCGGTTCCTACGAGCAGTACTTC
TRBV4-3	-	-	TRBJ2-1	CASSQELSQLSYNEQFF	TGCGCCAGCAGCCAAGAGCTTTCCCAGCTATCCTACAATGAGCAGTTCTTC
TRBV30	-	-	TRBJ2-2	CASSGTTNTGELFF	TGTGCCAGTTCTGGAACCACGAACACCGGGGAGCTGTTTTTT
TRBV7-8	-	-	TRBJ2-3	CASTSLDTQYF	TGTGCCAGCACCTCCTTAGATACGCAGTATTTT
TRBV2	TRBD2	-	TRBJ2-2	CASSEWRETGELFF	TGTGCCAGCAGTGAATGGCGGGAGACCGGGGAGCTGTTTTTT
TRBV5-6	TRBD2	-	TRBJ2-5	CASSSLLSGGETQYF	TGTGCCAGCAGCAGCCTATTGTCGGGGGGAGAGACCCAGTACTTC
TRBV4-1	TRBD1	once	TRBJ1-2	CASSQEGAGQGFGGYTF	TGCGCCAGCAGCCAAGAGGGTGCGGGACAGGGATTTGGCGGCTACACCTTC
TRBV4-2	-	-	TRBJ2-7	CASSPGDWPSYEQYF	TGTGCCAGCAGCCCCGGGGACTGGCCGTCCTACGAGCAGTACTTC
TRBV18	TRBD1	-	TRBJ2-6	CASSPRGQAPGANVLTF	TGTGCCAGCTCACCGAGGGGACAGGCGCCTGGGGCCAACGTCCTGACTTTC
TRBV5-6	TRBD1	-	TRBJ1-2	CASSLVSGGSKNYGYTF	TGTGCCAGCAGCTTGGTGTCAGGGGGCAGTAAAAACTATGGCTACACCTTC
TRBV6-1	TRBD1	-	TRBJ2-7	CASQRDRSSYEQYF	TGTGCCAGCCAACGGGACAGGTCCTCCTACGAGCAGTACTTC
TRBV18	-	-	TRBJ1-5	CASSPNSLNQPQHF	TGTGCCAGCTCACCAAACAGTTTAAATCAGCCCCAGCATTTT
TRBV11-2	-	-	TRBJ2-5	CASSLAGVKETQYF	TGTGCCAGCAGCTTAGCGGGGGTAAAAGAGACCCAGTACTTC
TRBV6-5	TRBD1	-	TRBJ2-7	CASGQGQAASYEQYF	TGTGCCAGCGGCCAGGGACAGGCCGCCTCCTACGAGCAGTACTTC
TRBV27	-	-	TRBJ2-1	CASSLRTFSTQPSYNEQFF	TGTGCCAGCAGTTTAAGGACCTTTTCGACTCAACCCTCCTACAATGAGCAGTTCTTC
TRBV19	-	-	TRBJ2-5	CASSIRGGARETQYF	TGTGCCAGTAGTATTCGGGGCGGTGCGCGGGAGACCCAGTACTTC
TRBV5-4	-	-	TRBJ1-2	CASSLDWGQNYGYTF	TGTGCCAGCAGCTTGGATTGGGGCCAGAACTATGGCTACACCTTC
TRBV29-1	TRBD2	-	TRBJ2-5	CSVWTSGETQYF	TGCAGCGTATGGACTAGCGGGGAGACCCAGTACTTC
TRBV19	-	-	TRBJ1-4	CASSSRGVTNEKLFF	TGTGCCAGTAGCAGCCGGGGGGTAACTAATGAAAAACTGTTTTTT
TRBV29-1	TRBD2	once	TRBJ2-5	CSVEDFAGGLKETQYF	TGCAGCGTTGAAGATTTCGCGGGGGGGCTTAAGGAGACCCAGTACTTC
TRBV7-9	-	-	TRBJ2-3	CASSFPDTQYF	TGTGCCAGCAGCTTTCCAGATACGCAGTATTTT
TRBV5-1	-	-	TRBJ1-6	CASSLNGENSPLHF	TGCGCCAGCAGCTTGAACGGGGAAAATTCACCCCTCCACTTT
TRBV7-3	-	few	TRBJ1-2	CASSPLWAGDYGYTF	TGTGCCAGCAGCCCGTTATGGGCAGGGGACTATGGCTACACCTTC
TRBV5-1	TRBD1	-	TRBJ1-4	CASSLGQGNEKLFF	TGCGCCAGCAGCTTGGGACAGGGGAATGAAAAACTGTTTTTT
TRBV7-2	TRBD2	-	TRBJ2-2	CAEAGLAGPGTGELFF	TGTGCCGAAGCTGGACTAGCGGGTCCGGGGACCGGGGAGCTGTTTTTT